This entry describes one T cell receptor beta chain. These data come from a study of metastatic and nonmetastatic thyroid tumors. Until they underwent thyroid surgery, no patient had received any treatment. The CDR3 length is 15 residues. V shed 2 bases and J shed 3 bases, with 11 bases lying between them. Germline lookup yields CDR1 MNHNS and CDR2 SASEGT. Original handling: For papillary thyroid cancer, a distant-metastasis classifier was constructed from CDR3 differences observed across clinicopathological groups. TCRdb re-called the PCR reads through MiXCR. TCRdb, not the original authors, processed these V and J calls. Of tens of thousands of clones in the sample, about 29% were seen once.

Sequencing was carried out using blood. The chain couples TRBV6-1 to TRBJ1-5; D is undetermined. This clonotype originated in a female donor with papillary thyroid cancer or a benign thyroid nodule (not recorded which). Some clones in this sample may be carry-over from other donors' samples. The CDR3 DNA is TGTGCCAGCAGTGAATGGGCTGTGGACAATCAGCCCCAGCATTTT. This sequence encodes CASSEWAVDNQPQHF.